Each of the 4 T cell receptor beta chains below was sequenced from the same sample in a study of shared T cell receptors in the human thymus. The method was immunoSEQ multiplex PCR; TCRdb's version includes in-frame clones alone and lacks a portion of them. The profile shows about 610,000 clones, approximately 90% of them singletons. These data are also associated with another study on human thymus T cells.

Material: thymocytes. These receptors all come from a boy younger than two with a congenital heart defect.

The chain recombines TRBV19 with TRBJ2-1; no definite D call. The ends were cut back, 0 bases at V and 7 bases at J, with 10 bases in the middle. Germline V lookup: CDR1 LNHDA, CDR2 SQIVND (reference sequence). The CDR3 is 14 residues long. CDR3 in DNA: TGTGCCAGTAGTATAGACGTCGGTACTAATGAGCAGTTCTTC. Translating gives CASSIDVGTNEQFF.

CDR3 nucleotides: TGCGCCAGCAGCCTAGTTTGGAGGTCGGTGGATGAGCAGTTCTTC. The encoded protein is CASSLVWRSVDEQFF. The J gene is TRBJ2-1, the V gene TRBV4-3, with D perhaps matching TRBD2 (5 bases). CDR3 length equals 15 residues. Trimming stripped 4 bases from V and 8 bases from J, with 18 bases between. The germline CDR1 and CDR2 sequences are LGHNA and YSLEER.

This chain links TRBV15 with TRBJ2-3; weak D call: TRBD1 (5 bases). V lost 1 base and J 1 base, leaving 18 bases between the germline ends. The CDR3 runs to 18 residues. In germline, CDR1 is LNHNV, CDR2 YYDKDF (reference sequence). The CDR3 sequence is CATSRGAGPDHRTDTQYF. The CDR3 DNA is TGTGCCACCAGCAGAGGCGCAGGGCCTGATCACCGCACAGATACGCAGTATTTT.

The chain combines TRBV7-9 with TRBJ2-3, with TRBD2 matching 16 bases. Per the germline V gene, CDR1 is SEHNR and CDR2 is FQNEAQ (reference sequence). The CDR3 covers 18 residues. The V segment lost 5 bases and the J segment 0 bases; nucleotides outside the gene matches: 5. The DNA for the CDR3 is TGTGCCAGCAGCGGGGGACTAGCGGGAGGGGTTAGCACAGATACGCAGTATTTT. Its translation is CASSGGLAGGVSTDTQYF.